This T cell receptor (beta chain) was recovered during a study of blood T cell repertoires in COVID-19. As for the study in general: Acute and convalescent COVID-19 samples came from the United States, Italy and Spain. PBMCs, B-cell-depleted T cells, or T cells provided the cDNA or gDNA that made up the material.

TCRdb's table, derived via immunoSEQ multiplex PCR, lists solely in-frame clones and lacks some. Here the sample spans 98,000 or so clones, more than 70% being singletons. The sample holds one count of this clone. The sequence derives from a woman aged 60-70 years in a cohort sampled during active or convalescent COVID-19. The specimen was peripheral blood.

The CDR3 DNA reads as TGTGCCAGCAGTTACTCCCGAGACACTGAAGCTTTCTTT. Translated, it gives CASSYSRDTEAFF. The chain recombines TRBV6-6 with TRBJ1-1, with unresolved D. The CDR3 loop spans 13 amino acids. Trimming stripped 0 bases from V and 3 bases from J, with 5 bases between. Germline V gene sequence: CDR1 MNHNY, CDR2 SVGAGI (reference sequence).